Listed here are 19 T cell receptor beta chains from one sample, sequenced in a study of PD-1 blockade in classical Hodgkin lymphoma. Assay used: immunoSEQ multiplex PCR; TCRdb lists only in-frame clones, some missing. The sample holds 20,000 to 30,000 clones; around 70% are singletons and the top ten take approximately 3.4%. With no exception, relapse followed autologous stem cell transplantation in all patients, and brentuximab vedotin exposure varied. This specimen consisted of peripheral blood mononuclear cells (PBMCs), obtained at baseline. The receptors come from a human donor with classical Hodgkin lymphoma.

The chain joins TRBV4-1 to TRBJ2-7; D might be TRBD1 (6 bases). The germline V gene has CDR1 MGHRA and CDR2 YSYEKL. The CDR3 is 17 residues long. V lost 1 base, J lost 0 bases, and 16 bases lay in between. CDR3 nucleotide sequence: TGCGCCAGCAGCCAAGGGAATAACAGGGAAAGCTCCTACGAGCAGTACTTC. This sequence encodes CASSQGNNRESSYEQYF.

As DNA, the CDR3 is TGTGCCAGCTCACCACGGGCTAGCGGGGGGACTAATGAGCAGTTCTTC. This codes for CASSPRASGGTNEQFF. This rearrangement joins TRBV18 to TRBJ2-1; TRBD2 matches at 11 bases. Germline CDR1 is KGHSH and CDR2 is LQKENI. The CDR3 extends over 16 amino acids. J was trimmed by 7 bases and V by 1 base; bases with no gene match: 6.

The chain links TRBV7-9 to TRBJ2-3; 8 bases are shared with TRBD2. The germline V gene encodes CDR1 SEHNR and CDR2 FQNEAQ (reference sequence). The ends lost 5 bases at V and 0 bases at J; junction bases unmatched: 10. This CDR3 contains 17 residues. CDR3 residues: CASSHPPGGASTDTQYF. CDR3 nucleotides: TGTGCCAGCAGCCATCCTCCCGGGGGGGCTAGCACAGATACGCAGTATTTT.

The chain recombines TRBV7-6 with TRBJ2-7; 7 bases map to TRBD1. Germline trimming cut 1 base from V and 2 bases from J; bases unmatched to any gene: 5. The CDR3 has 15 amino acids. From germline, CDR1 is SGHVS and CDR2 FNYEAQ. CDR3 region: CASSLVTGSAYEQYF. CDR3 bases: TGTGCCAGCAGCTTAGTGACAGGGAGCGCCTACGAGCAGTACTTC.

This chain's CDR3 is CASSQGIQADYEQYF. In nucleotides, the CDR3 is TGCGCCAGCAGCCAAGGTATCCAGGCGGATTACGAGCAGTACTTC. The chain links TRBV4-3 to TRBJ2-7, with no clear D. Trimming took off 1 base at V and 4 bases at J, with 14 bases between the two ends. Germline CDR1 LGHNA, CDR2 YSLEER. The CDR3 consists of 15 residues.

This clone was seen more than once but under ten times. The chain combines TRBV6-6 with TRBJ2-3; 8 bases map to TRBD2. Germline V gene sequence: CDR1 MNHNY, CDR2 SVGAGI (reference sequence). The CDR3 is 15 amino acids. V gave up 2 bases and J gave up 6 bases; unmatched junction bases: 7. CDR3 coding DNA: TGTGCCAGCAGTTACGGCGGGGGGCCCCGTGATACGCAGTATTTT. Translated, it gives CASSYGGGPRDTQYF.

This clone is judged medium-sized. The chain couples TRBV4-1 to TRBJ1-4, with D possibly matching TRBD1 (5 bases). The CDR3 is made up of 12 amino acids. Germline V gives CDR1 MGHRA, CDR2 YSYEKL. Trimming removed 4 bases at V and 12 bases at J, with 12 bases between. The CDR3 DNA reads TGCGCCAGCAGCCCGACGGGGGAGGAACTGTTTTTT. As protein: CASSPTGEELFF.

Points on this clone: Mismatch with germline at one junction end may stem from a read error. V is TRBV7-7 and J is TRBJ2-5; TRBD2 matches 7 bases. The CDR3 covers 16 residues. Germline V gene data show CDR1 as SSHAT and CDR2 as FNYEAQ (reference sequence). The CDR3, as DNA: TGTGCTAGCAGCTTAGTCGTGGGGGGGGATATGGAGACCCAGTACTTC. Amino acids: CASSLVVGGDMETQYF. Combining the CDR3 with reference TRBV7-7 and TRBJ2-5 gives the whole variable domain GAGVSQSPRYKVTKRGQDVTLRCDPISSHATLYWYQQALGQGPEFLTYFNYEAQPDKSGLPSDRFSAERPEGSISTLTIQRTEQRDSAMYRCASSLVVGGDMETQYFGPGTRLLVL.

In nucleotides, the CDR3 is TGCGCCAGCAGCCCGGGCGCAGGGTATTCACCCCTCCACTTT. It yields the protein CASSPGAGYSPLHF. V gene TRBV5-1 combines with J gene TRBJ1-6, with D perhaps matching TRBD1 (5 bases). The CDR3 has 14 amino acids. CDR1 SGHRS and CDR2 YFSETQ come from the germline V gene. The V gene lost 4 bases and the J gene lost 8 bases, with 13 bases spanning the gap. The full variable domain, completed using reference TRBV5-1 and TRBJ1-6, is KAGVTQTPRYLIKTRGQQVTLSCSPISGHRSVSWYQQTPGQGLQFLFEYFSETQRNKGNFPGRFSGRQFSNSRSEMNVSTLELGDSALYLCASSPGAGYSPLHFGNGTRLTVT.

This clone has more than one count but fewer than ten. This chain connects TRBV6-6 to TRBJ1-5; TRBD1 agrees at 8 bases. V gave up 10 bases and J gave up 6 bases; unmatched junction bases: 8. The CDR3 runs 13 residues. Germline V lookup: CDR1 MNHNY, CDR2 SVGAGI (reference sequence). The CDR3 nucleotides read TGTGCCACCTCCGGACAGGGACCTCAGCCCCAGCATTTT. Translated: CATSGQGPQPQHF.

The genes are TRBV5-1 and TRBJ2-7; perhaps TRBD2 as D (6 bases). This CDR3 has 17 residues. The germline V gene encodes CDR1 SGHRS and CDR2 YFSETQ. V lost 4 bases and J 2 bases, leaving 22 bases between the germline ends. The CDR3 DNA is TGCGCCAGCAGCACGACCCCCGGGACTCCTAAAACCTACGAGCAGTACTTC. This sequence encodes CASSTTPGTPKTYEQYF.

The chain uses TRBV9 and TRBJ2-1; tentatively, D is TRBD2 (6 bases). The CDR3 is 15 amino acids. Per germline, CDR1 SGDLS and CDR2 YYNGEE. V was trimmed by 3 bases and J by 0 bases, leaving 10 bases between them. CDR3 sequence (DNA): TGTGCCAGCAGCGCCGGACTACTCTCCTACAATGAGCAGTTCTTC. Residues: CASSAGLLSYNEQFF.

By share of the sample, this clone is medium-sized. J is TRBJ2-7 and V is TRBV11-2; 9 bases match TRBD2. Trimming took 5 bases from V and 6 from J; bases not matched to a gene: 14. The CDR3 is made up of 16 amino acids. CDR1 is SGHAT and CDR2 is FQNNGV in the germline V gene. This CDR3 reads CASSPYPQRGASEQYF. The CDR3 DNA sequence: TGTGCCAGCAGCCCGTACCCCCAGCGGGGGGCGAGCGAGCAGTACTTC. Supplemented by reference TRBV11-2 and TRBJ2-7, the full variable domain reads EAGVAQSPRYKIIEKRQSVAFWCNPISGHATLYWYQQILGQGPKLLIQFQNNGVVDDSQLPKDRFSAERLKGVDSTLKIQPAKLEDSAVYLCASSPYPQRGASEQYFGPGTRLTVT.

J is TRBJ1-6 and V is TRBV2, with TRBD1 matching 8 bases. Unmatched junction bases numbered 12, after V lost 6 bases and J lost 8 bases. Germline V gives CDR1 SNHLY, CDR2 FYNNEI. The CDR3 spans 16 residues. The CDR3 DNA sequence: TGTGCCAGCAGCGTCAGGGGGCGCGGTTCGGATTCACCCCTCCACTTT. It codes for CASSVRGRGSDSPLHF.

The chain is built from TRBV5-1 and TRBJ1-1; the D is unclear. The CDR3 contains 14 residues. Germline values: CDR1 SGHRS, CDR2 YFSETQ. V lost 7 bases, J lost 1 base, and 14 bases lay in between. In DNA, the CDR3 is TGCGCCAGCGGGCTGGATACTTCGAACACTGAAGCTTTCTTT. Residues: CASGLDTSNTEAFF.

The chain is built from TRBV6-5 and TRBJ1-3; a weak D match, TRBD1 (5 bases). V lost 7 bases, J lost 0 bases, and 13 bases lay in between. Germline loops: CDR1 MNHEY, CDR2 SVGAGI. This CDR3 is built from 15 residues. This CDR3 is CASTLGAFSGNTIYF. In nucleotides, the CDR3 is TGTGCCAGCACGTTAGGGGCATTCTCTGGAAACACCATATATTTT.

The chain carries TRBV19 and TRBJ2-7; a weak D match, TRBD2 (6 bases). V dropped 6 bases and J dropped 1 base, with 10 bases sitting between them. The CDR3 consists of 13 residues. The V gene's germline CDR1 is LNHDA and CDR2 SQIVND (reference sequence). The CDR3 reads CASSAGGSYEQYF. The DNA for the CDR3 is TGTGCCAGTAGCGCCGGAGGGTCCTACGAGCAGTACTTC.

The gene calls are TRBV9 and TRBJ2-1, with 9 positions matching TRBD2. The CDR3 is 16 amino acids. Germline V CDR1 and CDR2: SGDLS, YYNGEE. V was clipped by 4 bases and J by 0 bases; unmatched bases: 5. CDR3 sequence: CASSTRGGVSYNEQFF. In nucleotides, the CDR3 is TGTGCCAGCAGCACTCGCGGGGGGGTCTCCTACAATGAGCAGTTCTTC.

The J gene is TRBJ2-7, the V gene TRBV7-9; D unclear. Germline CDR1 SEHNR, CDR2 FQNEAQ (reference sequence). This CDR3 spans 13 amino acids. V was pared by 2 bases and J by 0 bases, with 5 bases between. The CDR3 protein is CASSLLDSYEQYF. CDR3 DNA sequence: TGTGCCAGCAGCTTACTGGACTCCTACGAGCAGTACTTC.